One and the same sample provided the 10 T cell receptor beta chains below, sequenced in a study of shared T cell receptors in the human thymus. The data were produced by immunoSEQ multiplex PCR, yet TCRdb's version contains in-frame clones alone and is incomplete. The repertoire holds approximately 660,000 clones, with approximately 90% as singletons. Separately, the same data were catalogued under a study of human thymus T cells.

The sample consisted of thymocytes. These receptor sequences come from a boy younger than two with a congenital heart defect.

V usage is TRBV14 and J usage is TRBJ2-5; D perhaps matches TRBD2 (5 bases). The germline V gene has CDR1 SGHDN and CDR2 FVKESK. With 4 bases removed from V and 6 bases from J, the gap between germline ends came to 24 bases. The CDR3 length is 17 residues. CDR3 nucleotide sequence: TGTGCCAGCAGCCGGATTAACGCGGGTCATAGAATGCAGACCCAGTACTTC. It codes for CASSRINAGHRMQTQYF.

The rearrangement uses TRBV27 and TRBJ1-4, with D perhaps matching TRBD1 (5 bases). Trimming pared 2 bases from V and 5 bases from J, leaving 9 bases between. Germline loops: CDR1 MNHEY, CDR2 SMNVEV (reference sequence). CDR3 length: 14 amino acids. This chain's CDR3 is CASSLGASNEKLFF. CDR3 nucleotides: TGTGCCAGCAGTTTAGGGGCCTCGAATGAAAAACTGTTTTTT.

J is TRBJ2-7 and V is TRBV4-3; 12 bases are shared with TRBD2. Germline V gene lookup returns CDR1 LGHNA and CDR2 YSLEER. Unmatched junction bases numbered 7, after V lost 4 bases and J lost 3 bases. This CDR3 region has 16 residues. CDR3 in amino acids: CASSPTGLAGIYEQYF. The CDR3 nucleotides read TGCGCCAGCAGCCCAACCGGACTAGCGGGAATCTACGAGCAGTACTTC.

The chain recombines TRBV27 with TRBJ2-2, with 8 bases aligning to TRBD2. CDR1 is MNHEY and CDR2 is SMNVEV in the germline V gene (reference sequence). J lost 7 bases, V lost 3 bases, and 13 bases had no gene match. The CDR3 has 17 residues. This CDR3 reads CASSLSQSGSWYGELFF. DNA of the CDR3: TGTGCCAGCAGTTTGAGCCAAAGCGGGAGTTGGTACGGGGAGCTGTTTTTT.

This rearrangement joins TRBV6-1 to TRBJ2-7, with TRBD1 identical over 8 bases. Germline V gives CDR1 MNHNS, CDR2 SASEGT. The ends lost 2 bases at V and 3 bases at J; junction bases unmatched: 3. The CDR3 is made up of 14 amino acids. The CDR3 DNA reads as TGTGCCAGCAGTGAATCCGGGACAGGCTACGAGCAGTACTTC. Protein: CASSESGTGYEQYF.

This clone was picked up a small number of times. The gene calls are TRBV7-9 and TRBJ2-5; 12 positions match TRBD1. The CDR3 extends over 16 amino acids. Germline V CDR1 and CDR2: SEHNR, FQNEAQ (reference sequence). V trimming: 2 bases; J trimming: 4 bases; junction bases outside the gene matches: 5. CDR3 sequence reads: CASSLRGQGAGETQYF. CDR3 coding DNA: TGTGCCAGCAGCTTACGGGGACAGGGGGCCGGAGAGACCCAGTACTTC. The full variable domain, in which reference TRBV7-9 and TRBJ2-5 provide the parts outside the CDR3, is DTGVSQNPRHKITKRGQNVTFRCDPISEHNRLYWYRQTLGQGPEFLTYFQNEAQLEKSRLLSDRFSAERPKGSFSTLEIQRTEQGDSAMYLCASSLRGQGAGETQYFGPGTRLLVL.

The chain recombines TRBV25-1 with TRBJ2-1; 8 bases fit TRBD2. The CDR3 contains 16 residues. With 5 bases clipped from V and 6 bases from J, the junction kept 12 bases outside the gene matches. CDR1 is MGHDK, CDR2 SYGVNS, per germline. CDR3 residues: CASSPREGTPSNEQFF. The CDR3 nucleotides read TGTGCCAGCAGTCCACGGGAGGGAACCCCCAGCAATGAGCAGTTCTTC. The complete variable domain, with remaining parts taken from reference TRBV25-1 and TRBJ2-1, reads EADIYQTPRYLVIGTGKKITLECSQTMGHDKMYWYQQDPGMELHLIHYSYGVNSTEKGDLSSESTVSRIRTEHFPLTLESARPSHTSQYLCASSPREGTPSNEQFFGPGTRLTVL.

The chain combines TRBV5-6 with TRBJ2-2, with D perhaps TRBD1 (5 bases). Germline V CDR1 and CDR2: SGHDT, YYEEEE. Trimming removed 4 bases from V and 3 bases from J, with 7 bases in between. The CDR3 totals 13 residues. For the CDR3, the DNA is TGTGCCAGCAGCCGACAGTACACCGGGGAGCTGTTTTTT. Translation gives CASSRQYTGELFF.

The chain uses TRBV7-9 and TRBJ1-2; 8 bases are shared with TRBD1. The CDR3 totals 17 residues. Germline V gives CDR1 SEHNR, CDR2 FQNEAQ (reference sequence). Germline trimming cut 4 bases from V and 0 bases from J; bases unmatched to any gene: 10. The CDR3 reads CASSSPRTGKSNYGYTF. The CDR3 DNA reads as TGTGCCAGCAGCTCCCCTCGGACAGGGAAATCTAACTATGGCTACACCTTC. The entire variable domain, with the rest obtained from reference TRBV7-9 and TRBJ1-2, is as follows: DTGVSQNPRHKITKRGQNVTFRCDPISEHNRLYWYRQTLGQGPEFLTYFQNEAQLEKSRLLSDRFSAERPKGSFSTLEIQRTEQGDSAMYLCASSSPRTGKSNYGYTFGSGTRLTVV.

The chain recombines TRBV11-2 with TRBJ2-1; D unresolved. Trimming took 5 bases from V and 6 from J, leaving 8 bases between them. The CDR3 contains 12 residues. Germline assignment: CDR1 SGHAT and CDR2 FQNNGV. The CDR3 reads CASSAGGNEQFF. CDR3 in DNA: TGTGCCAGCAGCGCCGGTGGCAATGAGCAGTTCTTC.